This T cell receptor (beta chain) derives from a study of cytomegalovirus exposure and HLA in healthy donors. Trimming cost V 10 bases and J 2 bases, with 15 bases left between them. The CDR3 is made up of 14 amino acids. Germline V gives CDR1 LNHDA, CDR2 SQIVND (reference sequence). This PCR relied on a set of 60 Vbeta primers and 13 Jbeta primers. Profiling relied on immunoSEQ multiplex PCR, and the TCRdb table lists in-frame clones only, not all of them. The sample lists about 100,000 clones; around 76% were seen once. Sequencing used PBMCs. V usage is TRBV19 and J usage is TRBJ1-5; TRBD1 is a possible D gene (6 bases). The receptor was isolated from a man aged 40-49 years in good health and CMV-seropositive. As DNA, the CDR3 is TGTGCCACCAGAACAGGGAGGGGCAATCAGCCCCAGCATTTT. This sequence encodes CATRTGRGNQPQHF. The whole variable domain, remainder taken from reference TRBV19 and TRBJ1-5, is DGGITQSPKYLFRKEGQNVTLSCEQNLNHDAMYWYRQDPGQGLRLIYYSQIVNDFQKGDIAEGYSVSREKKESFPLTVTSAQKNPTAFYLCATRTGRGNQPQHFGDGTRLSIL.